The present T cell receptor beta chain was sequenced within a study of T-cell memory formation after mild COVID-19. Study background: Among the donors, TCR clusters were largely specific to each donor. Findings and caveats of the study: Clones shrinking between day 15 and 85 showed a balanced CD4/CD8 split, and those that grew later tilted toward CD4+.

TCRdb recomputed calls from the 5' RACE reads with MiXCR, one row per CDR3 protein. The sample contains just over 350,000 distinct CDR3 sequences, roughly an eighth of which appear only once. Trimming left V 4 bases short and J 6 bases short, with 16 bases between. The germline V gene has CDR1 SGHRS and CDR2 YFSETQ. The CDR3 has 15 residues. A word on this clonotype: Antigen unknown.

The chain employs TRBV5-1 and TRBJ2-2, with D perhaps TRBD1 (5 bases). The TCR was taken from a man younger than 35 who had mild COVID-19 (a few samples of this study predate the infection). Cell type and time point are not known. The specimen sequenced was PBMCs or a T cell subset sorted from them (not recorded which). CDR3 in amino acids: CASSHQWGEAGELFF. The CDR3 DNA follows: TGCGCCAGCAGCCACCAGTGGGGCGAGGCCGGGGAGCTGTTTTTT.